What follows describes a single T cell receptor beta chain. Antigen unknown. CDR1 SGHRS and CDR2 YFSETQ come from the germline V gene. With 4 bases removed from V and 8 bases from J, the gap between germline ends came to 18 bases. CDR3 length equals 15 residues. This specimen comes from a study of CD8 T cells in ankylosing spondylitis. 5'-RACE, quantitative and with molecular barcodes, yielded the TCR beta libraries. Each CDR3 protein is one row after TCRdb ran MiXCR on the 5' RACE reads. The repertoire holds fewer than 400,000 distinct CDR3 sequences, with approximately 8% as singletons. Regarding the study as a whole: Matched ankylosing spondylitis synovial fluid reportedly showed significant enrichment of disease-linked clones. Prior work had noted some motif variants in reactive arthritis blood and synovial fluid. Clones that were linked to disease were CD8+ and were relatively rare in peripheral blood. Characteristic of ankylosing spondylitis blood, it appeared, was a TCR beta motif comprising eight highly homologous variants.

The sequenced sample consisted of blood, either unsorted or a sorted T cell fraction (not recorded which). This chain uses TRBV5-1 with TRBJ1-4; TRBD1 might be the D (6 bases). This TCR was sampled from a male donor with ankylosing spondylitis. In nucleotides, the CDR3 is TGCGCCAGCAGCGAGGACAGCGCCGTTAACGAAAAACTGTTTTTT. It codes for CASSEDSAVNEKLFF. Looking up the rest from reference TRBV5-1 and TRBJ1-4 gives the full variable domain: KAGVTQTPRYLIKTRGQQVTLSCSPISGHRSVSWYQQTPGQGLQFLFEYFSETQRNKGNFPGRFSGRQFSNSRSEMNVSTLELGDSALYLCASSEDSAVNEKLFFGSGTQLSVL.